These 23 T cell receptor beta chains came from one sample sequenced in a study of sequential checkpoint blockade in melanoma. TCRdb keeps only in-frame clones here, not all; method: immunoSEQ multiplex PCR. This sample yields about 1,900 clones, of which roughly a fifth are seen a single time; roughly 13% belongs to the top ten. Treatment noted: randomized to nivolumab then ipilimumab (arm A) or the reverse (arm B). The material sequenced was tumor tissue (inferred from file names), taken from a patient given nivolumab and ipilimumab in sequence. The source of these receptors is a human donor with melanoma.

This clone has a handful of counts. This chain joins TRBV29-1 and TRBJ2-1; D remains ambiguous. In germline, CDR1 is SQVTM, CDR2 ANQGSEA. The CDR3 has 12 residues. V was cut by 3 bases and J by 6 bases, with 9 bases left in between. The CDR3, as DNA: TGCAGCGTTGATTTGTCAGGCAATGAGCAGTTCTTC. Translated, it gives CSVDLSGNEQFF.

This clone has more than one count but fewer than ten. This chain connects TRBV9 to TRBJ2-7, with 7 bases aligning to TRBD1. Germline assignment: CDR1 SGDLS and CDR2 YYNGEE. The CDR3 covers 13 residues. Losses at the gene ends were 0 bases for V and 7 bases for J; bases not matched to a gene: 4. The CDR3 sequence: CASSVGPTGEQYF. Here the CDR3 DNA reads TGTGCCAGCAGCGTAGGGCCGACAGGGGAGCAGTACTTC.

By frequency in the sample, this clone is medium-sized (0.01 to 0.1%). The rearrangement links TRBV11-3 to TRBJ1-6, with D possibly matching TRBD1 (6 bases). The CDR3 extends over 15 amino acids. Trimming stripped 5 bases from V and 5 bases from J, with 13 bases between. Germline V lookup: CDR1 SGHNT, CDR2 YENEEA. CDR3 nucleotide sequence: TGTGCCAGCAGCCCCCAACAGGGTAATAATTCACCCCTCCACTTT. Its translation: CASSPQQGNNSPLHF. The whole variable domain, filled in from reference TRBV11-3 and TRBJ1-6, reads EAGVVQSPRYKIIEKKQPVAFWCNPISGHNTLYWYLQNLGQGPELLIRYENEEAVDDSQLPKDRFSAERLKGVDSTLKIQPAELGDSAVYLCASSPQQGNNSPLHFGNGTRLTVT.

This clone was seen only a few times. The chain combines TRBV30 with TRBJ2-7, with D perhaps matching TRBD1 (5 bases). The CDR3 is 14 amino acids. From germline, CDR1 is GTSNPN and CDR2 SVGIG (reference sequence). Trimming left V 0 bases short and J 2 bases short, with 11 bases between. The CDR3 loop reads CAWSVWGGTYEQYF. The CDR3 bases are TGTGCCTGGAGTGTTTGGGGCGGTACCTACGAGCAGTACTTC.

V gene TRBV30 combines with J gene TRBJ1-2; no clear D. V was cut by 5 bases and J by 4 bases, with 11 bases left in between. Germline CDR1 GTSNPN, CDR2 SVGIG (reference sequence). There are 12 residues in the CDR3. CDR3 DNA: TGTGCCTGGCACCGGGATCTCTATGGCTACACCTTC. Residues: CAWHRDLYGYTF.

The chain links TRBV18 to TRBJ1-5; the match to TRBD1 covers 7 bases. V shed 5 bases and J 0 bases; nucleotides not matched to a gene: 4. This CDR3 is built from 15 residues. Germline lookup yields CDR1 KGHSH and CDR2 LQKENI. CDR3 region: CASSDRVGSNQPQHF. In DNA form, the CDR3 reads TGTGCCAGCTCAGACAGGGTAGGTAGCAATCAGCCCCAGCATTTT.

By share, this clone counts as medium-sized. This chain uses TRBV23-1 with TRBJ2-4; perhaps TRBD2 as D (5 bases). TRBV23-1 is treated as an ORF (open reading frame) with a function not yet certain. V dropped 6 bases and J dropped 5 bases, with 17 bases sitting between them. The CDR3 is made up of 15 amino acids. Here the CDR3 reads CASSQDRELENIQYF. The CDR3 region has the DNA TGCGCCAGCAGCCAAGATCGGGAATTGGAAAACATTCAGTACTTC.

V gene TRBV10-1 combines with J gene TRBJ1-1; D gene ambiguous. The germline V gene has CDR1 WNHNN and CDR2 SYGVQD (reference sequence). V lost 0 bases and J lost 11, with 7 bases in between. This CDR3 contains 11 residues. The CDR3: CASSESLGAFF. The CDR3 DNA sequence: TGCGCCAGCAGTGAGTCGCTAGGGGCTTTCTTT.

The chain recombines TRBV19 with TRBJ2-3; D not certain. In germline, CDR1 is LNHDA, CDR2 SQIVND (reference sequence). The ends were cut back, 4 bases at V and 3 bases at J, with 14 bases in the middle. CDR3 length equals 15 residues. CDR3 DNA sequence: TGTGCCAGTAGTACCGTCCTCTCCGCGACAGATACGCAGTATTTT. Protein sequence: CASSTVLSATDTQYF.

This clone is categorized as medium-sized. The genes are TRBV9 and TRBJ1-1, with D hard to call. Germline V CDR1 and CDR2: SGDLS, YYNGEE. The V end was cut by 4 bases, the J end by 0 bases, with 16 bases between. The CDR3 contains 16 residues. The CDR3 loop is CASSPFYHGMNTEAFF. CDR3 coding DNA: TGTGCCAGCAGCCCCTTTTATCACGGGATGAACACTGAAGCTTTCTTT.

In this sample, this clone turned up a few times. CDR3 DNA: TGTGCCAGCACGGCAACCGGGGGGCCGGGCGATACGCAGTATTTT. It translates to CASTATGGPGDTQYF. The gene calls are TRBV9 and TRBJ2-3; D perhaps matches TRBD2 (7 bases). The CDR3 totals 15 residues. Trimming left V 6 bases short and J 6 bases short, with 20 bases between. Looked up from germline, CDR1 is SGDLS and CDR2 is YYNGEE.

The chain combines TRBV25-1 with TRBJ1-2; D is uncertain. This CDR3 is built from 14 residues. The germline V gene encodes CDR1 MGHDK and CDR2 SYGVNS. The germline V and J ends were trimmed by 5 bases and 6 bases, with 16 bases remaining between them. The CDR3 is CASSQQGGMDGYTF. The CDR3 nucleotides read TGTGCCAGCAGTCAACAAGGAGGGATGGATGGCTACACCTTC.

This clone came up many times. The chain uses TRBV6-8 and TRBJ2-3; TRBD2 matches 14 bases. The germline V gene encodes CDR1 MNHGY and CDR2 SAAAGT. The CDR3 sequence is 15 residues long. V lost 10 bases, J lost 5 bases, and 8 bases stayed unmatched. In DNA, the CDR3 is TGTGCCATCAAAGGGACTAGCGGGGGAGTAGATACGCAGTATTTT. This gives the protein CAIKGTSGGVDTQYF.

CDR3 nucleotide sequence: TGTGCTAGTGGTCCACAGACAGGGGCCCCGGATACGCAGTATTTT. Residues: CASGPQTGAPDTQYF. The V call is TRBV12-5, the J call TRBJ2-3, with 8 bases matching TRBD1. Germline V gene sequence: CDR1 LGHNT, CDR2 FRNRAP. V lost 5 bases to trimming and J lost 6 bases; unmatched junction nucleotides: 10. This CDR3 contains 15 residues.

By sample share, this clone is medium-sized (0.01 to 0.1%). The CDR3 sequence: CASSYSTAGGTGKDTQYF. The CDR3, as DNA: TGTGCCAGCAGTTACTCCACAGCGGGGGGCACTGGGAAAGATACGCAGTATTTT. The rearrangement links TRBV6-8 to TRBJ2-3; 9 nucleotides agree with TRBD2. J was trimmed by 5 bases and V by 0 bases; bases with no gene match: 12. Germline CDR1 is MNHGY and CDR2 is SAAAGT. This CDR3 contains 18 residues.

As DNA, the CDR3 is TGCGCCAGCAGCGGTGGACAGTCGGGCACTGAAGCTTTCTTT. Encoded protein: CASSGGQSGTEAFF. The V call is TRBV5-1, the J call TRBJ1-1, with D tentatively TRBD1 (6 bases). The germline CDR1 and CDR2 sequences are SGHRS and YFSETQ. V lost 4 bases and J 4 bases, leaving 14 bases between the germline ends. The CDR3 length is 14 residues.

This sequence joins TRBV5-1 and TRBJ2-2, with D uncertain. Germline CDR1 and CDR2: SGHRS and YFSETQ. The V and J ends lost 4 bases and 0 bases respectively, with 10 bases between them. The CDR3 is made up of 15 amino acids. The CDR3 nucleotides read TGCGCCAGCAGCCCGGGCCTGACGAACACCGGGGAGCTGTTTTTT. Translated: CASSPGLTNTGELFF.

This clone was counted only a few times. The CDR3 reads CASSDEPWRNYGYTF. CDR3 bases: TGTGCCAGCAGTGACGAACCCTGGAGGAACTATGGCTACACCTTC. This rearrangement joins TRBV6-8 to TRBJ1-2, with D uncertain. Germline loops: CDR1 MNHGY, CDR2 SAAAGT. Trimming cost V 5 bases and J 2 bases, with 15 bases left between them. This CDR3 has 15 residues.

The chain carries TRBV16 and TRBJ1-6; D is perhaps TRBD1 (6 bases). CDR3 size: 13 residues. V lost 6 bases to trimming and J lost 6 bases, with 9 bases between them. The germline V gene has CDR1 KGHSY and CDR2 FQNENV. The CDR3 reads CASRGTTNSPLHF. The CDR3 DNA reads TGTGCCAGCAGGGGGACAACTAATTCACCCCTCCACTTT.

Sample share makes this clone large (0.1 to 1%). The chain links TRBV6-8 to TRBJ1-1, with 11 bases matching TRBD1. The CDR3 covers 16 residues. V was clipped by 2 bases and J by 4 bases; unmatched bases: 6. CDR1 and CDR2 (germline): MNHGY, SAAAGT. CDR3 nucleotides: TGTGCCAGCAGTTACGCAAGGGACAGGGGGGGCACTGAAGCTTTCTTT. It translates to CASSYARDRGGTEAFF.

In this sample, this clone turned up a few times. This rearrangement joins TRBV6-8 to TRBJ2-3; 7 bases are a match to TRBD2. The CDR3 loop spans 15 amino acids. Trimming took 7 bases from V and 0 from J; bases not matched to a gene: 7. The germline CDR1 and CDR2 sequences are MNHGY and SAAAGT. The CDR3: CASTEVGGSTDTQYF. For the CDR3, the DNA is TGTGCCAGCACCGAGGTCGGGGGGAGCACAGATACGCAGTATTTT.

The J gene is TRBJ2-2, the V gene TRBV18, with D perhaps matching TRBD2 (5 bases). The germline V and J ends were trimmed by 2 bases and 5 bases, with 18 bases remaining between them. The germline CDR1 and CDR2 sequences are KGHSH and LQKENI. This CDR3 is 17 amino acids long. The CDR3 DNA is TGTGCCAGCTCACCAGGACTCCCGGGATTAGGGACCGGGGAGCTGTTTTTT. As protein: CASSPGLPGLGTGELFF.

V usage is TRBV29-1 and J usage is TRBJ1-2; D remains ambiguous. The germline CDR1 and CDR2 sequences are SQVTM and ANQGSEA. V was cut by 0 bases and J by 8 bases, with 13 bases left in between. The CDR3 has 13 amino acids. CDR3: CSVEDGRNRGYTF. The CDR3 DNA reads TGCAGCGTTGAAGATGGAAGAAATCGGGGCTACACCTTC. Together with reference TRBV29-1 and TRBJ1-2, the CDR3 gives the full variable domain: SAVISQKPSRDICQRGTSLTIQCQVDSQVTMMFWYRQQPGQSLTLIATANQGSEATYESGFVIDKFPISRPNLTFSTLTVSNMSPEDSSIYLCSVEDGRNRGYTFGSGTRLTVV.